The 24 T cell receptor beta chains given below trace back to one sample, sequenced in a study of OX40 agonist ivuxolimab in advanced cancers. Preparation of the library involved the immunoSEQ multiplex PCR assay. What TCRdb holds here is the immuneACCESS table cut down to in-frame rearrangements. Part of the clones is not present; checked against another copy, under half of the missing clones reflect an unresolved V gene, and the others are unexplained. Across this sample there are about 66,000 clones, with 88% seen only once. 0.65% to 0.7% of the sample is taken by the ten largest. The input for sequencing was CD4+ or CD8+ T cells sorted from blood, taken in a trial of the OX40 agonist ivuxolimab. The origin of the receptors is an adult with an advanced solid tumor such as melanoma, head and neck, liver or kidney cancer.

This clone was seen more than once but under ten times. This rearrangement joins TRBV14 to TRBJ2-7; 9 bases are a match to TRBD2. Trimming cost V 1 base and J 5 bases; bases outside gene matches: 6. Germline V gives CDR1 SGHDN, CDR2 FVKESK. The CDR3 consists of 15 residues. The chain's CDR3 is CASSQVFAGGNEQYF. The CDR3 region has the DNA TGTGCCAGCAGCCAAGTTTTTGCGGGAGGGAACGAGCAGTACTTC.

The chain couples TRBV4-2 to TRBJ1-5; D unclear. V lost 3 bases and J lost 10, with 16 bases in between. This CDR3 spans 14 amino acids. The germline CDR1 and CDR2 sequences are LGHNA and YNFKEQ. The CDR3 protein is CASSHLEAANPQHF. CDR3 sequence (DNA): TGTGCCAGCAGCCACCTGGAGGCTGCTAATCCCCAGCATTTT.

The chain couples TRBV9 to TRBJ2-6, with a weak D call TRBD1 (5 bases). The V end lost 4 bases, the J end lost 4 bases, and 21 bases lay between the germline ends. Germline values: CDR1 SGDLS, CDR2 YYNGEE. The CDR3 totals 18 residues. The CDR3 DNA reads TGTGCCAGCAGCCTCACGACGGGCAGGGCCTCGGGGGCCAACGTCCTGACTTTC. Its translation is CASSLTTGRASGANVLTF. The variable domain in full, completed from reference TRBV9 and TRBJ2-6, reads DSGVTQTPKHLITATGQRVTLRCSPRSGDLSVYWYQQSLDQGLQFLIQYYNGEERAKGNILERFSAQQFPDLHSELNLSSLELGDSALYFCASSLTTGRASGANVLTFGAGSRLTVL.

The rearrangement uses TRBV28 and TRBJ1-1; 7 positions agree with TRBD1. CDR3 length: 15 amino acids. Germline CDR1 MDHEN, CDR2 SYDVKM. V lost 5 bases, J lost 4 bases, and 10 bases stayed unmatched. The CDR3: CASSLRQGGGTEAFF. For the CDR3, the DNA is TGTGCCAGCAGTCTCCGACAGGGAGGGGGCACTGAAGCTTTCTTT.

V and J are TRBV28 and TRBJ1-5; possible D gene TRBD1, 5 bases. Per germline, CDR1 MDHEN and CDR2 SYDVKM. This CDR3 is built from 14 residues. Between the trimmed V and J ends, which lost 6 bases and 5 bases, there was a span of 14 bases. The CDR3 region is CASSPARGDQPQHF. CDR3 bases: TGTGCCAGCAGCCCCGCACGGGGGGATCAGCCCCAGCATTTT.

The V gene is TRBV7-9, the J gene TRBJ2-7; TRBD1 might be the D (6 bases). Germline CDR1 and CDR2: SEHNR and FQNEAQ (reference sequence). Trimming removed 3 bases at V and 3 bases at J, with 9 bases between. This CDR3 is built from 13 residues. The CDR3 loop reads CASSFSGHYEQYF. CDR3 in DNA: TGTGCCAGCAGCTTCTCGGGACACTACGAGCAGTACTTC.

There are a few counts of this clone. The chain carries TRBV4-1 and TRBJ2-1, with 7 bases aligning to TRBD2. The CDR3 totals 17 residues. Germline V gene lookup returns CDR1 MGHRA and CDR2 YSYEKL. Trimming at V came to 0 bases and at J to 1 base, leaving 6 bases not matched to a gene. The CDR3 loop is CASSQDLTGGSYNEQFF. The CDR3 DNA follows: TGCGCCAGCAGCCAAGATCTAACGGGAGGATCCTACAATGAGCAGTTCTTC.

The chain combines TRBV6-1 with TRBJ2-3; D perhaps matches TRBD2 (6 bases). V lost 11 bases, J lost 0 bases, and 12 bases lay in between. The germline V gene has CDR1 MNHNS and CDR2 SASEGT. The CDR3 has 13 amino acids. The CDR3 DNA reads TGTGCCGCGGGATCTTCTAGCACAGATACGCAGTATTTT. Its protein is CAAGSSSTDTQYF.

A single count supports this clone. The chain is built from TRBV11-2 and TRBJ2-2, with 7 bases identical to TRBD1. The CDR3 covers 13 residues. Germline loops: CDR1 SGHAT, CDR2 FQNNGV. V was pared by 5 bases and J by 6 bases, with 3 bases of the junction left unmatched. DNA of the CDR3: TGTGCCAGCAGCCCGCAGGGGGCCGGGGAGCTGTTTTTT. Translating it yields CASSPQGAGELFF. The whole variable domain, filled in from reference TRBV11-2 and TRBJ2-2, reads EAGVAQSPRYKIIEKRQSVAFWCNPISGHATLYWYQQILGQGPKLLIQFQNNGVVDDSQLPKDRFSAERLKGVDSTLKIQPAKLEDSAVYLCASSPQGAGELFFGEGSRLTVL.

The chain employs TRBV5-1 and TRBJ1-2, with D uncertain. The germline gives CDR1 SGHRS, CDR2 YFSETQ. V lost 0 bases and J 8 bases, leaving 14 bases between the germline ends. The CDR3 extends over 14 amino acids. CDR3 sequence reads: CASSLAPERSGYTF. The CDR3 DNA sequence: TGCGCCAGCAGCTTGGCGCCGGAGAGGAGCGGCTACACCTTC.

This chain uses TRBV5-1 with TRBJ2-2, with 7 bases lining up with TRBD1. The CDR3 has 16 amino acids. The V and J ends lost 6 bases and 0 bases, in that order; junction bases with no gene match: 8. The germline V gene has CDR1 SGHRS and CDR2 YFSETQ. The CDR3 region is CASKRGQGPNTGELFF. The CDR3 bases are TGCGCCAGCAAGAGGGGGCAGGGACCGAACACCGGGGAGCTGTTTTTT.

The chain couples TRBV19 to TRBJ2-5; TRBD2 might be the D (6 bases). Looked up from germline, CDR1 is LNHDA and CDR2 is SQIVND (reference sequence). CDR3 length: 14 residues. The V gene lost 5 bases and the J gene lost 4 bases, with 14 bases spanning the gap. CDR3 DNA: TGTGCCAGTAGTGACTGGCGGGACGCAGAGACCCAGTACTTC. Protein product: CASSDWRDAETQYF.

DNA for the CDR3: TGCGCCAGCACGCGACGGGCGGATCAAGAGACCCAGTACTTC. Encoded protein: CASTRRADQETQYF. The gene calls are TRBV5-1 and TRBJ2-5; D unresolved. V lost 6 bases and J 2 bases, leaving 14 bases between the germline ends. The CDR3 length is 14 residues. The germline CDR1 and CDR2 sequences are SGHRS and YFSETQ.

The chain employs TRBV7-8 and TRBJ2-6; unclear D gene. The V and J ends lost 8 bases and 0 bases respectively, with 14 bases between them. Germline lookup yields CDR1 SGHVS and CDR2 FQNEAQ. The CDR3 extends over 16 amino acids. In DNA form, the CDR3 reads TGTGCCAGCCGAATACTGGGCAGCTCTGGGGCCAACGTCCTGACTTTC. The encoded protein is CASRILGSSGANVLTF.

This sequence joins TRBV11-2 and TRBJ2-1, with TRBD1 matching 8 bases. V gave up 3 bases and J gave up 0 bases; unmatched junction bases: 13. CDR1 is SGHAT, CDR2 FQNNGV, per germline. There are 19 residues in the CDR3. CDR3 nucleotide sequence: TGTGCCAGCAGCTTCAGTAGACAGGGGACCCCGAGCTCCTACAATGAGCAGTTCTTC. This codes for CASSFSRQGTPSSYNEQFF.

This rearrangement joins TRBV7-9 to TRBJ1-6; 8 positions match TRBD1. The CDR3 is 15 residues long. V lost 0 bases, J lost 6 bases, and 1 base stayed unmatched. CDR1 SEHNR and CDR2 FQNEAQ come from the germline V gene (reference sequence). Written as DNA, the CDR3 is TGTGCCAGCAGCTTAGCAGGACAGGGTAATTCACCCCTCCACTTT. Residues: CASSLAGQGNSPLHF. Filled out from reference TRBV7-9 and TRBJ1-6, the complete variable domain reads DTGVSQNPRHKITKRGQNVTFRCDPISEHNRLYWYRQTLGQGPEFLTYFQNEAQLEKSRLLSDRFSAERPKGSFSTLEIQRTEQGDSAMYLCASSLAGQGNSPLHFGNGTRLTVT.

This rearrangement joins TRBV7-9 to TRBJ1-1, with D tentatively TRBD1 (6 bases). The V and J ends lost 4 bases and 1 base respectively, with 13 bases between them. From germline, CDR1 is SEHNR and CDR2 FQNEAQ (reference sequence). The CDR3 contains 15 residues. The CDR3 region is CASSSWGQGNTEAFF. The DNA for the CDR3 is TGTGCCAGCAGCTCCTGGGGGCAGGGGAACACTGAAGCTTTCTTT.

This chain uses TRBV7-2 with TRBJ2-7; D ambiguous. Trimming took 4 bases from V and 0 from J, leaving 13 bases between them. The CDR3 is 15 residues long. Germline lookup yields CDR1 SGHTA and CDR2 FQGNSA. The CDR3 region has the DNA TGTGCCAGCAGCTCCATGGTGGGTAACTCCTACGAGCAGTACTTC. Residues: CASSSMVGNSYEQYF.

The rearrangement uses TRBV28 and TRBJ1-5, with 7 bases that match TRBD1. J was trimmed by 9 bases and V by 7 bases; bases with no gene match: 9. CDR1 is MDHEN and CDR2 is SYDVKM in the germline V gene. The CDR3 extends over 13 amino acids. In nucleotides, the CDR3 is TGTGCCAGCAATCGGCAGGGGGGTCGGCCCCAGCATTTT. This encodes CASNRQGGRPQHF.

The chain carries TRBV11-3 and TRBJ2-7, with D unresolved. The CDR3 runs to 14 residues. Trimming took off 2 bases at V and 2 bases at J, with 10 bases between the two ends. Germline assignment: CDR1 SGHNT and CDR2 YENEEA. CDR3: CASSLSASAYEQYF. Written as DNA, the CDR3 is TGTGCCAGCAGCTTATCGGCCTCCGCCTACGAGCAGTACTTC.

The CDR3 DNA reads TGTGCCAGTAGTATTGGGGACGTAAAAACCTACGAGCAGTACTTC. This sequence encodes CASSIGDVKTYEQYF. The rearrangement uses TRBV19 and TRBJ2-7; D tentatively reads TRBD1 or TRBD2 (5 bases each). V was pared by 3 bases and J by 2 bases, with 14 bases between. This CDR3 has 15 amino acids. Germline V gene data show CDR1 as LNHDA and CDR2 as SQIVND (reference sequence).

This chain joins TRBV6-5 and TRBJ2-3, with D perhaps assigned TRBD1 or TRBD2 (5 bases each). V was trimmed by 0 bases and J by 2 bases, leaving 12 bases between them. CDR3 length equals 16 residues. Germline-derived CDR1 and CDR2 are MNHEY and SVGAGI. The CDR3: CASSYSSGGSTDTQYF. CDR3 DNA: TGTGCCAGCAGTTACTCGAGTGGGGGATCCACAGATACGCAGTATTTT.

This sequence joins TRBV30 and TRBJ1-1; the D gene is possibly TRBD1 (5 bases). This CDR3 is built from 15 residues. V shed 0 bases and J shed 0 bases, with 11 bases lying between them. CDR1 is GTSNPN and CDR2 is SVGIG in the germline V gene (reference sequence). The DNA for the CDR3 is TGTGCCTGGAGTGTACGTGGGACGGTGAACACTGAAGCTTTCTTT. Residues: CAWSVRGTVNTEAFF.

This clone occurred a few times. The chain links TRBV7-2 to TRBJ1-2; a weak D match, TRBD1 (6 bases). The CDR3 is made up of 13 amino acids. In germline, CDR1 is SGHTA, CDR2 FQGNSA. The V and J ends lost 3 bases and 4 bases respectively, with 9 bases between them. The CDR3 spells CASSFGQIYGYTF. The CDR3 DNA follows: TGTGCCAGCAGCTTCGGACAGATCTATGGCTACACCTTC.